One and the same sample provided the 30 T cell receptor beta chains below, sequenced in a study of T cells in localized non-small cell lung cancer. TCRdb keeps only in-frame clones here, not all; method: immunoSEQ multiplex PCR. The sample records 9,500 to 11,000 clones, roughly 82% being singletons. Specimen: peripheral blood mononuclear cells, collected before any cancer treatment. Source of these receptors: a female donor aged 60 or older with stage II lung adenocarcinoma.

The chain couples TRBV4-2 to TRBJ2-3, with 9 bases that match TRBD2. Trimming cost V 0 bases and J 0 bases; bases outside gene matches: 7. The germline V gene encodes CDR1 LGHNA and CDR2 YNFKEQ. The CDR3 covers 18 residues. The CDR3 sequence is CASSQEGASGVSTDTQYF. The DNA for the CDR3 is TGTGCCAGCAGCCAAGAAGGGGCTAGCGGGGTTAGCACAGATACGCAGTATTTT.

This chain connects TRBV7-9 to TRBJ1-1, with D hard to call. The CDR3 has 14 residues. Germline V CDR1 and CDR2: SEHNR, FQNEAQ (reference sequence). V shed 5 bases and J shed 4 bases, with 14 bases lying between them. CDR3 loop: CASSPRVGGTEAFF. CDR3 sequence (DNA): TGTGCCAGCAGCCCGAGGGTCGGAGGCACTGAAGCTTTCTTT.

In DNA, the CDR3 is TGTGCCAGCAGCTTATGGGGACAGGGTCAGGATACGCAGTATTTT. It encodes CASSLWGQGQDTQYF. V and J are TRBV7-3 and TRBJ2-3; 9 bases are shared with TRBD1. Per the germline V gene, CDR1 is SGHTA and CDR2 is FQGTGA. V was clipped by 2 bases and J by 6 bases; unmatched bases: 6. The length of the CDR3 is 15 residues.

V gene TRBV7-9 combines with J gene TRBJ2-5; 8 bases are a match to TRBD1. The CDR3 has 15 residues. CDR1 is SEHNR, CDR2 FQNEAQ, per germline (reference sequence). V gave up 1 base and J gave up 5 bases; unmatched junction bases: 6. For the CDR3, the DNA is TGTGCCAGCAGCTTAGGCGTGGACAGGGTTGAGACCCAGTACTTC. Translating gives CASSLGVDRVETQYF.

The rearrangement links TRBV2 to TRBJ2-7; 8 bases are shared with TRBD1. The CDR3 is 13 amino acids. In germline, CDR1 is SNHLY, CDR2 FYNNEI. Trimming at V came to 8 bases and at J to 4 bases, leaving 7 bases not matched to a gene. The CDR3 spells CASDDRGSYEQYF. The CDR3 DNA sequence: TGTGCCAGCGATGACAGGGGATCGTACGAGCAGTACTTC.

This clone was counted only a few times. At one end, the junction sequence differs from germline, possibly due to a read error. The J gene is TRBJ2-1, the V gene TRBV7-7, with TRBD2 matching 8 bases. This CDR3 contains 14 residues. CDR1 and CDR2 from the germline V gene are SSHAT and FNYEAQ (reference sequence). The CDR3 nucleotides read TGTGCTAGCAGCTCGGGAGGGCCGGGGAATGAGCAGTTCTTC. It codes for CASSSGGPGNEQFF.

This chain uses TRBV19 with TRBJ2-7; D call uncertain. Trimming pared 6 bases from V and 0 bases from J, leaving 12 bases between. The V gene's germline CDR1 is LNHDA and CDR2 SQIVND (reference sequence). The CDR3 consists of 14 residues. In DNA form, the CDR3 reads TGTGCCAGTAGCCTGACGGAAAGCTCCTACGAGCAGTACTTC. Amino acids: CASSLTESSYEQYF.

The chain couples TRBV28 to TRBJ2-2; D call uncertain. The CDR3 is 16 amino acids. The V gene lost 4 bases and the J gene lost 6 bases, with 18 bases spanning the gap. The germline CDR1 and CDR2 sequences are MDHEN and SYDVKM. CDR3 loop: CASSSSSDLGAGELFF. The CDR3 nucleotides are TGTGCCAGCAGTTCCTCGTCCGATCTTGGGGCCGGGGAGCTGTTTTTT.

The chain has TRBV30 and TRBJ1-1; possibly TRBD1 for D (5 bases). Trimming shortened V by 5 bases and J by 1 base, and 11 bases separated the two germline ends. The V gene's germline CDR1 is GTSNPN and CDR2 SVGIG (reference sequence). This CDR3 spans 13 amino acids. The chain's CDR3 is CAWAWGRNTEAFF. The CDR3 DNA reads TGTGCCTGGGCGTGGGGCCGGAACACTGAAGCTTTCTTT.

The chain joins TRBV5-1 to TRBJ2-7, with 9 nucleotides matching TRBD1. Trimming took 2 bases from V and 5 from J; bases not matched to a gene: 11. Germline lookup yields CDR1 SGHRS and CDR2 YFSETQ. The CDR3 consists of 16 residues. The DNA of the CDR3 is TGCGCCAGCAGCTTTAAAGCCGGGACAGGGTCAAACGAGCAGTACTTC. Encoded protein: CASSFKAGTGSNEQYF. Variable domain in full (rest from reference TRBV5-1 and TRBJ2-7): KAGVTQTPRYLIKTRGQQVTLSCSPISGHRSVSWYQQTPGQGLQFLFEYFSETQRNKGNFPGRFSGRQFSNSRSEMNVSTLELGDSALYLCASSFKAGTGSNEQYFGPGTRLTVT.

The chain joins TRBV7-6 to TRBJ1-3, with 8 bases matching TRBD1. The CDR3 extends over 18 amino acids. The J segment lost 0 bases and the V segment lost 5 bases, leaving 12 bases of the junction unmatched. CDR1 is SGHVS and CDR2 is FNYEAQ in the germline V gene. DNA of the CDR3: TGTGCCAGCAGCAACTCCCCAGGGACAGGATACTCTGGAAACACCATATATTTT. Translated: CASSNSPGTGYSGNTIYF.

V gene TRBV30 combines with J gene TRBJ2-7; 9 nucleotides agree with TRBD1. The CDR3 runs 16 residues. V shed 3 bases and J 1 base; nucleotides not matched to a gene: 10. Germline values: CDR1 GTSNPN, CDR2 SVGIG (reference sequence). CDR3 sequence (DNA): TGTGCCTGGAGCCGCCCTGACGGGACAGGGTCCTACGAGCAGTACTTC. It encodes CAWSRPDGTGSYEQYF.

V and J are TRBV11-2 and TRBJ1-6; D call uncertain. V was pared by 2 bases and J by 4 bases, with 12 bases between. The CDR3 runs to 16 residues. Germline CDR1 SGHAT, CDR2 FQNNGV. The CDR3, as DNA: TGTGCCAGCAGCTTATTAATTAGGGTATATAATTCACCCCTCCACTTT. It yields the protein CASSLLIRVYNSPLHF.

The chain uses TRBV27 and TRBJ2-7; TRBD1 aligns across 9 bases. This CDR3 is built from 18 residues. CDR1 is MNHEY, CDR2 SMNVEV, per germline (reference sequence). V lost 5 bases, J lost 2 bases, and 16 bases stayed unmatched. The CDR3 DNA follows: TGTGCCAGCAGTCTACATTCCCCGGGACAGGGAGGCACCTACGAGCAGTACTTC. Protein sequence: CASSLHSPGQGGTYEQYF.

This clone was seen a handful of times. This chain uses TRBV2 with TRBJ2-1, with 12 bases fitting TRBD2. The CDR3 runs 16 residues. Germline assignment: CDR1 SNHLY and CDR2 FYNNEI. The V segment lost 6 bases and the J segment 0 bases; nucleotides outside the gene matches: 3. CDR3 region: CASSRLAGVSYNEQFF. As DNA, the CDR3 is TGTGCCAGCAGCCGACTAGCGGGAGTCTCCTACAATGAGCAGTTCTTC.

This chain links TRBV30 with TRBJ2-5; the match to TRBD2 covers 12 bases. This CDR3 region has 13 residues. Germline V CDR1 and CDR2: GTSNPN, SVGIG (reference sequence). Germline trimming cut 4 bases from V and 5 bases from J; bases unmatched to any gene: 2. Written as DNA, the CDR3 is TGTGCCTGGAAGCTAGCGGGAGGGGAGACCCAGTACTTC. Protein sequence: CAWKLAGGETQYF.

The V and J genes are TRBV4-1 and TRBJ2-7, with D unclear. Germline values: CDR1 MGHRA, CDR2 YSYEKL. The CDR3 consists of 14 residues. The V end was cut by 0 bases, the J end by 3 bases, with 9 bases between. This CDR3 reads CASSQDWNLYEQYF. CDR3 in DNA: TGCGCCAGCAGCCAAGATTGGAACCTCTACGAGCAGTACTTC.

This clone turned up a few times. The genes are TRBV6-1 and TRBJ2-7; D not resolved. This CDR3 has 13 residues. CDR1 MNHNS and CDR2 SASEGT come from the germline V gene. With 2 bases removed from V and 8 bases from J, the gap between germline ends came to 13 bases. Here the CDR3 reads CASSEMEIRQQYF. Here the CDR3 DNA reads TGTGCCAGCAGTGAAATGGAAATTCGCCAGCAGTACTTC.

The V and J genes are TRBV5-1 and TRBJ1-1; a weak D match, TRBD1 (5 bases). CDR1 is SGHRS and CDR2 is YFSETQ in the germline V gene. The V gene lost 0 bases and the J gene lost 3 bases, with 18 bases spanning the gap. This CDR3 region has 17 residues. The CDR3 nucleotides are TGCGCCAGCAGCTTGGCCATGGGGACCTTGGTCCACACTGAAGCTTTCTTT. Amino acid sequence: CASSLAMGTLVHTEAFF.

The chain couples TRBV7-2 to TRBJ1-5; D possibly corresponds to TRBD1 (6 bases). Trimming took 5 bases from V and 7 from J, leaving 18 bases between them. The germline V gene has CDR1 SGHTA and CDR2 FQGNSA. This CDR3 spans 15 amino acids. This CDR3 is CASSEGVWGGQPQHF. In DNA, the CDR3 is TGTGCCAGCAGCGAGGGGGTTTGGGGTGGGCAGCCCCAGCATTTT.

Here the CDR3 DNA reads TGTGCCAGCAGTTTTTTAAGGGGTACCGGGGAGCTGTTTTTT. It specifies CASSFLRGTGELFF. The chain couples TRBV27 to TRBJ2-2, with D perhaps matching TRBD1 (5 bases). V lost 3 bases and J lost 5, with 10 bases in between. The CDR3 contains 14 residues. Germline V lookup: CDR1 MNHEY, CDR2 SMNVEV (reference sequence).

The chain uses TRBV28 and TRBJ2-4; the D gene is possibly TRBD1 (6 bases). V was clipped by 6 bases and J by 0 bases, with 15 bases between them. The V gene's germline CDR1 is MDHEN and CDR2 SYDVKM. The CDR3 is made up of 16 amino acids. In DNA, the CDR3 is TGTGCCAGCAGCGAAGGGACACCCCTAGCCAAAAACATTCAGTACTTC. This sequence encodes CASSEGTPLAKNIQYF.

The chain carries TRBV19 and TRBJ1-5, with D hard to call. In germline, CDR1 is LNHDA, CDR2 SQIVND (reference sequence). The CDR3 loop spans 15 amino acids. V shed 6 bases and J shed 0 bases, with 12 bases lying between them. As DNA, the CDR3 is TGTGCCAGTAGGGTGACCTCATATAGCAATCAGCCCCAGCATTTT. The encoded protein is CASRVTSYSNQPQHF. Full variable domain (outside the CDR3, taken from reference TRBV19 and TRBJ1-5): DGGITQSPKYLFRKEGQNVTLSCEQNLNHDAMYWYRQDPGQGLRLIYYSQIVNDFQKGDIAEGYSVSREKKESFPLTVTSAQKNPTAFYLCASRVTSYSNQPQHFGDGTRLSIL.

The chain joins TRBV7-2 to TRBJ1-1, with D possibly TRBD1 on 5 matching bases. V gave up 3 bases and J gave up 3 bases, with 8 bases separating them. The CDR3 length is 13 residues. The germline V gene encodes CDR1 SGHTA and CDR2 FQGNSA. Here the CDR3 DNA reads TGTGCCAGCAGCTTTCAGGGAGACACTGAAGCTTTCTTT. Translated: CASSFQGDTEAFF.

The DNA of the CDR3 is TGTGCCAGCAGGGTGACAGCCACAGATACGCAGTATTTT. This gives the protein CASRVTATDTQYF. The genes are TRBV7-3 and TRBJ2-3, with D tentatively TRBD1 (5 bases). Trimming left V 6 bases short and J 2 bases short, with 9 bases between. This CDR3 region has 13 residues. Germline V CDR1 and CDR2: SGHTA, FQGTGA.

The chain carries TRBV6-5 and TRBJ1-4; D gene uncertain. CDR1 MNHEY and CDR2 SVGAGI come from the germline V gene. V was clipped by 2 bases and J by 7 bases, with 11 bases between them. The CDR3 loop spans 14 amino acids. CDR3 sequence reads: CASSYGRATEKLFF. In DNA, the CDR3 is TGTGCCAGCAGTTACGGAAGGGCAACTGAAAAACTGTTTTTT.

This chain links TRBV4-3 with TRBJ2-7; D call uncertain. Germline V gives CDR1 LGHNA, CDR2 YSLEER. The CDR3 contains 15 residues. V was shortened by 1 base and J by 0 bases, with 10 bases between the two germline ends. The CDR3 DNA is TGCGCCAGCAGCCAAGCACGGACGGACTCCTACGAGCAGTACTTC. This sequence encodes CASSQARTDSYEQYF.

This rearrangement joins TRBV6-6 to TRBJ1-3; D not certain. Per the germline V gene, CDR1 is MNHNY and CDR2 is SVGAGI (reference sequence). The CDR3 loop spans 14 amino acids. V shed 7 bases and J shed 0 bases, with 10 bases lying between them. CDR3 region: CASIAGLSGNTIYF. CDR3 DNA sequence: TGTGCCAGCATCGCTGGCCTCTCTGGAAACACCATATATTTT.

The rearrangement uses TRBV2 and TRBJ2-6; D gene unclear. Deletions cut 4 bases from V and 2 bases from J, with 6 bases between. The CDR3 is 14 amino acids. From germline, CDR1 is SNHLY and CDR2 FYNNEI. CDR3 bases: TGTGCCAGCAGTGGGGGAACTGGGGCCAACGTCCTGACTTTC. Translation: CASSGGTGANVLTF.

This clone has only one observation. V is TRBV5-4 and J is TRBJ2-3; a possible D gene is TRBD1 (6 bases). From germline, CDR1 is SGHNT and CDR2 YYREEE (reference sequence). This CDR3 has 14 residues. Trimming took off 6 bases at V and 4 bases at J, with 15 bases between the two ends. Here the CDR3 DNA reads TGTGCCAGCACCGACATGACAGGTCCAGATACGCAGTATTTT. Its translation: CASTDMTGPDTQYF.